Sequencing of this T cell receptor beta chain was carried out in a study of OX40 agonist ivuxolimab in advanced cancers. As for the study in general: As their treatment, patients were administered ivuxolimab, an agonistic anti-OX40 (CD134) antibody. General observations from the study: In the expanded peripheral T cells, antigen specificity was never determined. Dosing at 0.1 to 3.0 mg/kg was accompanied by clonal expansion of CD4+ and CD8+ blood T cells by week 6.

Clones were read by immunoSEQ multiplex PCR, and TCRdb kept only the in-frame ones, dropping some. The data hold about 34,000 clones, with 65% to 80% observed a single time. Of note for this clone: Its antigen is unknown.

The CDR3 loop spans 15 amino acids. The V end lost 6 bases, the J end lost 7 bases, and 17 bases lay between the germline ends. Germline CDR1 and CDR2: SGDLS and YYNGEE. This clonotype was sampled from an adult with an advanced solid tumor such as melanoma, head and neck, liver or kidney cancer. V is TRBV9 and J is TRBJ1-6, with D possibly matching TRBD1 (5 bases). Source: CD4+ or CD8+ T cells sorted from blood, taken in a trial of the OX40 agonist ivuxolimab. DNA for the CDR3: TGTGCCAGCAAACCTGGTAGGGGCGGAAATTCACCCCTCCACTTT. This encodes CASKPGRGGNSPLHF.